This is a list of T cell receptor beta chains from one sample in a study of PD-L1 blockade in urothelial cancer. Some clones are missing from TCRdb's copy, which holds only in-frame ones; the method was immunoSEQ multiplex PCR. The sample lists around 70,000 clones, about nine tenths occurring once. Source: PBMCs, taken around atezolizumab (anti-PD-L1) treatment. Every receptor here comes from a man aged 65 to 79 with urothelial cancer. CDR3s include the opening cysteine and the closing phenylalanine or tryptophan. Fields, in order: J gene, D gene, V gene, clone size, CDR3 protein, CDR3 DNA. The D gene is left open where the match is weak. The listing skips clone size in some rows; elsewhere it reads once, few, many or a size class.

j_gene: TRBJ2-7; d_gene: -; v_gene: TRBV20-1; abundance: -; CDR3aa: CSARVLGEQYF; CDR3nt: TGCAGTGCTAGAGTACTAGGCGAGCAGTACTTC
j_gene: TRBJ1-4; d_gene: TRBD1; v_gene: TRBV10-3; abundance: -; CDR3aa: CAIGTGGMTNEKLFF; CDR3nt: TGTGCCATTGGGACAGGGGGCATGACTAATGAAAAACTGTTTTTT
j_gene: TRBJ2-7; d_gene: TRBD1; v_gene: TRBV2; abundance: -; CDR3aa: CASSEGTGFYEQYF; CDR3nt: TGTGCCAGCAGTGAGGGGACAGGGTTCTACGAGCAGTACTTC
j_gene: TRBJ2-7; d_gene: -; v_gene: TRBV9; abundance: once; CDR3aa: CASSSSPNGYEQYF; CDR3nt: TGTGCCAGCAGCTCGAGCCCCAACGGGTACGAGCAGTACTTC
j_gene: TRBJ1-3; d_gene: TRBD1; v_gene: TRBV11-2; abundance: -; CDR3aa: CASSTRTGVGNTIYF; CDR3nt: TGTGCCAGCAGCACTCGGACAGGAGTTGGAAACACCATATATTTT
j_gene: TRBJ2-7; d_gene: TRBD1; v_gene: TRBV11-3; abundance: -; CDR3aa: CASSYGQGPYEQYF; CDR3nt: TGTGCCAGCAGCTACGGACAGGGCCCCTACGAGCAGTACTTC
j_gene: TRBJ2-7; d_gene: TRBD2; v_gene: TRBV19; abundance: -; CDR3aa: CASRTSGRAYEQYF; CDR3nt: TGTGCCAGTCGGACTAGCGGGAGAGCCTACGAGCAGTACTTC
j_gene: TRBJ2-5; d_gene: -; v_gene: TRBV5-1; abundance: once; CDR3aa: CASSLRTVQETQYF; CDR3nt: TGCGCCAGCAGCTTGCGGACAGTCCAAGAGACCCAGTACTTC
j_gene: TRBJ2-2; d_gene: -; v_gene: TRBV27; abundance: -; CDR3aa: CASSPASAYTGELFF; CDR3nt: TGTGCCAGCAGTCCGGCTAGCGCTTACACCGGGGAGCTGTTTTTT
j_gene: TRBJ2-3; d_gene: -; v_gene: TRBV2; abundance: -; CDR3aa: CASSGTVSTDTQYF; CDR3nt: TGTGCCAGCAGTGGGACAGTTAGCACAGATACGCAGTATTTT
j_gene: TRBJ2-7; d_gene: -; v_gene: TRBV7-2; abundance: once; CDR3aa: CASSLQTGHYYEQYF; CDR3nt: TGTGCCAGCAGCTTACAGACAGGTCACTACTACGAGCAGTACTTC
j_gene: TRBJ2-1; d_gene: -; v_gene: TRBV2; abundance: -; CDR3aa: CASKEGLLRDHQQFF; CDR3nt: TGTGCCAGCAAAGAAGGACTTCTCCGGGATCATCAGCAGTTCTTC
j_gene: TRBJ1-2; d_gene: TRBD1; v_gene: TRBV19; abundance: -; CDR3aa: CASSSSGTGTYGYTF; CDR3nt: TGTGCCAGTAGTTCTTCCGGGACAGGGACCTATGGCTACACCTTC
j_gene: TRBJ2-1; d_gene: TRBD2; v_gene: TRBV5-1; abundance: -; CDR3aa: CASSSSGGEQFF; CDR3nt: TGCGCCAGCAGCTCCAGCGGGGGTGAGCAGTTCTTC
j_gene: TRBJ2-5; d_gene: -; v_gene: TRBV27; abundance: -; CDR3aa: CASGGQRGYQETQYF; CDR3nt: TGTGCCAGCGGCGGACAGAGGGGCTACCAAGAGACCCAGTACTTC
j_gene: TRBJ2-3; d_gene: TRBD2; v_gene: TRBV5-1; abundance: once; CDR3aa: CASNREGRNTDTQYF; CDR3nt: TGCGCCAGCAACCGGGAGGGCCGAAACACAGATACGCAGTATTTT
j_gene: TRBJ1-3; d_gene: -; v_gene: TRBV19; abundance: -; CDR3aa: CASRNQGRTGNTIYF; CDR3nt: TGTGCCAGTAGGAACCAGGGAAGGACTGGAAACACCATATATTTT
j_gene: TRBJ2-6; d_gene: -; v_gene: TRBV5-4; abundance: -; CDR3aa: CASSAAGIRSGANVLTF; CDR3nt: TGTGCCAGCAGCGCTGCAGGAATAAGGTCTGGGGCCAACGTCCTGACTTTC
j_gene: TRBJ2-7; d_gene: TRBD1; v_gene: TRBV14; abundance: -; CDR3aa: CASSHFTGGGEQYF; CDR3nt: TGTGCCAGCAGCCATTTCACAGGGGGCGGCGAGCAGTACTTC
j_gene: TRBJ1-2; d_gene: -; v_gene: TRBV9; abundance: -; CDR3aa: CASSREDGNYGYTF; CDR3nt: TGTGCCAGCAGCAGGGAGGACGGGAACTATGGCTACACCTTC
j_gene: TRBJ2-7; d_gene: -; v_gene: TRBV28; abundance: -; CDR3aa: CASTRIGDRPLDEQYF; CDR3nt: TGTGCCAGCACTAGAATCGGCGACCGGCCGTTGGACGAGCAGTACTTC
j_gene: TRBJ2-7; d_gene: -; v_gene: TRBV6-6; abundance: -; CDR3aa: CASRASAEYEQYF; CDR3nt: TGTGCCAGCAGGGCTAGCGCCGAGTACGAGCAGTACTTC
j_gene: TRBJ2-1; d_gene: TRBD2; v_gene: TRBV6-6; abundance: many; CDR3aa: CATMDSGSRTEQFF; CDR3nt: TGTGCCACCATGGACAGCGGGAGTAGGACTGAGCAGTTCTTC
j_gene: TRBJ2-3; d_gene: -; v_gene: TRBV11-2; abundance: -; CDR3aa: CASSHILTRRHRVTDTQYF; CDR3nt: TGTGCCAGCAGTCATATCTTGACTAGGCGCCATCGTGTCACAGATACGCAGTATTTT
j_gene: TRBJ1-5; d_gene: -; v_gene: TRBV19; abundance: -; CDR3aa: CASSPSGWAGNSQPQHF; CDR3nt: TGTGCCAGTAGTCCCTCAGGATGGGCAGGGAATTCTCAGCCCCAGCATTTT
j_gene: TRBJ2-1; d_gene: TRBD2; v_gene: TRBV28; abundance: -; CDR3aa: CASSSPGLAGFNEQFF; CDR3nt: TGTGCCAGCAGCTCCCCGGGACTAGCGGGTTTCAATGAGCAGTTCTTC
j_gene: TRBJ2-7; d_gene: -; v_gene: TRBV6-6; abundance: few; CDR3aa: CASRPPLSGRPYEQYF; CDR3nt: TGTGCCAGCAGACCCCCCCTAAGCGGGCGTCCATACGAGCAGTACTTC